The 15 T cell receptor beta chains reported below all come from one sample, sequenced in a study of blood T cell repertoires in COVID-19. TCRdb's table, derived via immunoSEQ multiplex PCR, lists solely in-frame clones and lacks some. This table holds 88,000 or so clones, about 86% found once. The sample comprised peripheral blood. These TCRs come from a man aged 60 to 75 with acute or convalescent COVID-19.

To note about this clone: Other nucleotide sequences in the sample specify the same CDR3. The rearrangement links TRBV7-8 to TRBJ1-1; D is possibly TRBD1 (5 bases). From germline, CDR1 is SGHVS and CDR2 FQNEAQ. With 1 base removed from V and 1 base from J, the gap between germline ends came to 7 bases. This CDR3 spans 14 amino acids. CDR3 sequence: CASSLGGGNTEAFF. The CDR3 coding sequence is TGTGCCAGCAGCTTAGGGGGGGGGAACACTGAAGCTTTCTTT.

Here the CDR3 reads CASSRGGTSGNTIYF. CDR3 bases: TGTGCCAGCAGTCGAGGGGGCACCTCTGGAAACACCATATATTTT. This chain joins TRBV6-5 and TRBJ1-3; 7 bases are shared with TRBD1. The CDR3 contains 15 residues. Germline trimming cut 5 bases from V and 0 bases from J; bases unmatched to any gene: 4. Per the germline V gene, CDR1 is MNHEY and CDR2 is SVGAGI.

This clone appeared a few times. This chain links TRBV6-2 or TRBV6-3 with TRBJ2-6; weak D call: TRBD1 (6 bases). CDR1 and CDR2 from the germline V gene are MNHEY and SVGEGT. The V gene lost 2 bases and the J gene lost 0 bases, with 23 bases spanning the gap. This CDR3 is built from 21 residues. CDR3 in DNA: TGTGCCAGCAGTTACCTACACGCACGGATACAGGGCGCCTCTGGGGCCAACGTCCTGACTTTC. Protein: CASSYLHARIQGASGANVLTF.

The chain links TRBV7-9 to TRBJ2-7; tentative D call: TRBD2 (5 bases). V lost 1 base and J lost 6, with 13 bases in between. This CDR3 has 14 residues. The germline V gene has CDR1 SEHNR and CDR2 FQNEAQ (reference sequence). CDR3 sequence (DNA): TGTGCCAGCAGCTTAGATCCTAGCCAACGCGAGCAGTACTTC. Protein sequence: CASSLDPSQREQYF.

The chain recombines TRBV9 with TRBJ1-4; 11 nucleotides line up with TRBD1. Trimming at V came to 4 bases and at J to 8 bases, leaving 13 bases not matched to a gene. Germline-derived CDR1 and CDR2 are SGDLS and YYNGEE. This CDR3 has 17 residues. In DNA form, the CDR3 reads TGTGCCAGCAGCCCTATCGGACAGGGGGCGAGTAGAGAAAAACTGTTTTTT. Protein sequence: CASSPIGQGASREKLFF.

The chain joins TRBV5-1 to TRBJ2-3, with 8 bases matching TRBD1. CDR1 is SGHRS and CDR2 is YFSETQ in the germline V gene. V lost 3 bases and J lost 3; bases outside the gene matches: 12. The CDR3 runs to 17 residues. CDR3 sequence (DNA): TGCGCCAGCAGCTCACAGGGGGATCTCCCCGGTACAGATACGCAGTATTTT. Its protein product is CASSSQGDLPGTDTQYF.

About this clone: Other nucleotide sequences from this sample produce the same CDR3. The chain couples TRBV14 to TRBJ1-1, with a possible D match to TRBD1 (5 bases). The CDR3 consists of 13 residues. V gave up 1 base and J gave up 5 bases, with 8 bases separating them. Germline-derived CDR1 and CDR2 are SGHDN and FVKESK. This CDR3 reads CASSQVRGTEAFF. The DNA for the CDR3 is TGTGCCAGCAGCCAAGTTCGGGGGACTGAAGCTTTCTTT.

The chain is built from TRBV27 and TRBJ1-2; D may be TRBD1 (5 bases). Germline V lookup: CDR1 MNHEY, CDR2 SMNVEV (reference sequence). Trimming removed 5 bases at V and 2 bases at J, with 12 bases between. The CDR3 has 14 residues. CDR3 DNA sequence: TGTGCCAGCAGTCCCCGGACACCCAACTATGGCTACACCTTC. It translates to CASSPRTPNYGYTF.

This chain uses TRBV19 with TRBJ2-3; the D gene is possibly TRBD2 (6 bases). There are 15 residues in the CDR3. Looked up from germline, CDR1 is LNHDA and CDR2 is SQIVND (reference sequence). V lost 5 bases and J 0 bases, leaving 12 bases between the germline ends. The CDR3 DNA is TGTGCCAGTAGTTTGGGGAGCGGGAGCACAGATACGCAGTATTTT. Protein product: CASSLGSGSTDTQYF. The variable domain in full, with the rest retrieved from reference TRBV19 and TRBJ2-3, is DGGITQSPKYLFRKEGQNVTLSCEQNLNHDAMYWYRQDPGQGLRLIYYSQIVNDFQKGDIAEGYSVSREKKESFPLTVTSAQKNPTAFYLCASSLGSGSTDTQYFGPGTRLTVL.

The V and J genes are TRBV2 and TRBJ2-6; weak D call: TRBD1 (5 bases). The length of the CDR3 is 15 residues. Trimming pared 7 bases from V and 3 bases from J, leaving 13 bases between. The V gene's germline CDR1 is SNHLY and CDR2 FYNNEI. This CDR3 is CASMAGNFGANVLTF. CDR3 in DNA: TGTGCCAGCATGGCAGGGAATTTTGGGGCCAACGTCCTGACTTTC.

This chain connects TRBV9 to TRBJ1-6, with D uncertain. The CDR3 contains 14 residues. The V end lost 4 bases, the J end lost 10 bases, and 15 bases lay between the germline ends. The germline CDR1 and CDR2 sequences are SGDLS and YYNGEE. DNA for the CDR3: TGTGCCAGCAGCTTGGGAGTTAATTACTCACCCCTCCACTTT. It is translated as CASSLGVNYSPLHF.

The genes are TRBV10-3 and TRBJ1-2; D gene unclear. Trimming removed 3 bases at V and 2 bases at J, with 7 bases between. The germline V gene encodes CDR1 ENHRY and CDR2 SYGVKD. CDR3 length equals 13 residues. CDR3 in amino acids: CAISEGGNYGYTF. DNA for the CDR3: TGTGCCATCAGTGAAGGCGGAAACTATGGCTACACCTTC.

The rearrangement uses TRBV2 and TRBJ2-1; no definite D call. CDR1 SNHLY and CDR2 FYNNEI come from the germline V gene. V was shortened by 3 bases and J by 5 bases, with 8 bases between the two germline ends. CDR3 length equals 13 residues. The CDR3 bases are TGTGCCAGCAGTGACGGCGGCAACAATGAGCAGTTCTTC. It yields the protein CASSDGGNNEQFF.

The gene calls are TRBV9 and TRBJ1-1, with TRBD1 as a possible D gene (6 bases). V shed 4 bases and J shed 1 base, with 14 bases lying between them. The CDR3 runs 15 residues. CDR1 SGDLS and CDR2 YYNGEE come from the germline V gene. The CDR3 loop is CASSTGQLTNTEAFF. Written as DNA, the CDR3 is TGTGCCAGCAGCACTGGACAGCTAACGAACACTGAAGCTTTCTTT.

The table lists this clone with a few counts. DNA for the CDR3: TGTGCCAGTAGTGCTAGGGGGTCGAGCTCTGGAAACACCATATATTTT. It is translated as CASSARGSSSGNTIYF. V usage is TRBV19 and J usage is TRBJ1-3, with TRBD1 as a possible D gene (6 bases). With 5 bases removed from V and 0 bases from J, the gap between germline ends came to 14 bases. Looked up from germline, CDR1 is LNHDA and CDR2 is SQIVND (reference sequence). The CDR3 is 16 amino acids.